This TCR beta chain was documented in a study of T-cell memory formation after mild COVID-19. Whole-study findings and limits: Cross-reactive memory seemingly joined, as some responding clones were found in pre-infection memory. Among contracting clones, CD4+ were mainly CM/EM and CD8+ enriched in EMRA. The second-wave clones peaking on day 37 were not confirmed as SARS-CoV-2-specific.

Amplification by 5'RACE using constant-segment primers produced TCR alpha and TCR beta cDNA libraries that carried sample barcodes and UMIs. One entry per CDR3 protein results from TCRdb running MiXCR on the 5' RACE reads. Seen here are about 280,000 distinct CDR3 sequences, 7.5% to 9.5% observed once, and the top ten hold around a fifth. Trimming removed 3 bases from V and 0 bases from J, with 11 bases in between. The CDR3 is 14 residues long. CDR1 SQVTM and CDR2 ANQGSEA come from the germline V gene. Notes on this clonotype: As yet, its antigen is unknown.

This sequence originates from a man younger than 35 who had mild COVID-19 (a few samples of this study predate the infection). Cell type and time point are not known. The rearrangement uses TRBV29-1 and TRBJ1-1; a possible D gene is TRBD1 (6 bases). Sequencing input: PBMCs or a T cell subset sorted from them (not recorded which). CDR3 in DNA: TGCAGCGTTGACCTGGACAGACTGAACACTGAAGCTTTCTTT. Protein product: CSVDLDRLNTEAFF.